Listed below are T cell receptor beta chains from one sample, sequenced in a study of blood T cell repertoires in COVID-19. The repertoire was sequenced with immunoSEQ multiplex PCR; TCRdb's copy has only in-frame clones and lacks some. The sample consists of around 300,000 clones, more than 80% of them appearing once. The sequencing sample was made of peripheral blood. Source of these receptors: a woman in her thirties with active or convalescent COVID-19. Both conserved end residues are part of each CDR3.

j_call | v_call | cdr3_aa
TRBJ2-6 | TRBV5-4 | CASSRPDRGLGANVLTF
TRBJ1-2 | TRBV24-1 | CATSERNYGYTF
TRBJ2-1 | TRBV2 | CASSERAGGSYNEQFF
TRBJ2-3 | TRBV7-9 | CASSYRDRGTTDTQYF
TRBJ1-2 | TRBV3-1/TRBV3-2 | CASSQEWAGGTTGYTF
TRBJ1-1 | TRBV29-1 | CSVAGQGTEAFF
TRBJ1-5 | TRBV28 | CASSPPNWQGSIGPQHF
TRBJ2-1 | TRBV12-3/TRBV12-4 | CASRPGGNNEQFF
TRBJ2-5 | TRBV28 | CASTKGGGQETQYF
TRBJ2-2 | TRBV5-6 | CASSLLGAGGPTNTGELFF
TRBJ1-1 | TRBV5-1 | CASRLGQGGVNTEAFF
TRBJ1-2 | TRBV3-1/TRBV3-2 | CASSQAAGTGATYGYTF
TRBJ2-7 | TRBV2 | CASGQSSYEQYF
TRBJ2-5 | TRBV15 | CATRIAGGPPTQYF
TRBJ2-2 | TRBV4-2 | CASSQGLAGASTGELFF
TRBJ1-5 | TRBV7-9 | CASSLAWGSQEYQPQHF
TRBJ2-3 | TRBV23-1 | CASSQYSLTDTQYF
TRBJ2-3 | TRBV6-2/TRBV6-3 | CASSRSQGADTQYF
TRBJ2-3 | TRBV6-2/TRBV6-3 | CASSYKGGPSTDTQYF
TRBJ2-7 | TRBV6-5 | CASSYSLWTPPEDF
TRBJ1-2 | TRBV6-5 | CASSDRQGSVGYTF
TRBJ1-4 | TRBV27 | CASSLVAGSSSKREKLFF
TRBJ2-3 | TRBV27 | CASSLLGPGGPDTQYF
TRBJ1-1 | TRBV18 | CASSATGTGKTEAFF
TRBJ1-3 | TRBV6-6 | CASSPPTRNTIYF
TRBJ2-2 | TRBV7-2 | CASSLVGQTNTGELFF